The 26 T cell receptor beta chains given below trace back to one sample, sequenced in a study of shared clonotypes between healthy human individuals. The repertoire was sequenced with immunoSEQ multiplex PCR; TCRdb's copy has only in-frame clones and lacks some. The sample comprises around 480,000 clones, roughly 85% of which are singletons, and 12% rests with the top ten. The sequenced material came from PBMCs. The receptors here all came from a middle-aged woman in good health. Some clones in this sample may be carry-over from other donors' samples.

This chain joins TRBV21-1 and TRBJ2-7; the D segment call TRBD1 is taken from the table without a DNA check. TRBV21-1 represents a pseudogene. CDR3 length: 16 amino acids. CDR3 nucleotide sequence: TGTGCCAGCAGCACATTGGACAGCCCACTCTCCTACGAGCAGTACTTC. Its protein product is CASSTLDSPLSYEQYF.

The chain has TRBV25-1 and TRBJ1-2; D perhaps matches TRBD1 (5 bases). Germline values: CDR1 MGHDK, CDR2 SYGVNS. CDR3 length equals 11 residues. V was trimmed by 6 bases and J by 8 bases, leaving 10 bases between them. CDR3 in amino acids: CASRGGYGYTF. The CDR3 DNA follows: TGTGCCAGCAGGGGGGGGTACGGCTACACCTTC.

V is TRBV29-1 and J is TRBJ2-2; TRBD1 is a possible D gene (6 bases). The CDR3 is made up of 14 amino acids. Per the germline V gene, CDR1 is SQVTM and CDR2 is ANQGSEA. V lost 5 bases to trimming and J lost 1 base, with 11 bases between them. This chain's CDR3 is CSVLDRKNTGELFF. The DNA of the CDR3 is TGCAGCGTTTTGGACAGAAAGAACACCGGGGAGCTGTTTTTT.

The genes are TRBV19 and TRBJ1-2; tentative D call: TRBD1 (6 bases). Trimming took off 9 bases at V and 6 bases at J, with 17 bases between the two ends. CDR1 is LNHDA and CDR2 is SQIVND in the germline V gene (reference sequence). The CDR3 loop spans 13 amino acids. The CDR3 DNA reads TGTGCCAGCCTCAACGGGGGGCGGGATGGCTACACCTTC. It yields the protein CASLNGGRDGYTF.

The V gene is TRBV19, the J gene TRBJ1-5; 7 bases are shared with TRBD1. From germline, CDR1 is LNHDA and CDR2 SQIVND (reference sequence). The CDR3 spans 14 residues. V shed 9 bases and J 5 bases; nucleotides not matched to a gene: 10. The CDR3 loop is CARPGQRYDQPQHF. CDR3 sequence (DNA): TGTGCCAGGCCGGGACAGAGGTACGATCAGCCCCAGCATTTT.

This sequence joins TRBV7-3 and TRBJ1-2; D may be TRBD1 (6 bases). The CDR3 covers 16 residues. The V end was cut by 5 bases, the J end by 4 bases, with 20 bases between. Germline V gene lookup returns CDR1 SGHTA and CDR2 FQGTGA. The CDR3: CASSPAGGGGSYGYTF. The CDR3 bases are TGTGCCAGCAGCCCCGCCGGAGGGGGAGGGAGCTATGGCTACACCTTC.

The V call is TRBV30, the J call TRBJ1-5; 7 nucleotides match TRBD1. CDR3 length equals 18 residues. The germline CDR1 and CDR2 sequences are GTSNPN and SVGIG (reference sequence). J gave up 0 bases and V 5 bases, and 16 bases lay outside the gene matches. The CDR3: CAWEEPGTDVNSNQPQHF. In nucleotides, the CDR3 is TGTGCCTGGGAGGAGCCCGGGACAGACGTCAATAGCAATCAGCCCCAGCATTTT.

A remark on this clone: A far larger clone is just one base off, so this is likely a read error. The V gene is TRBV11-2, the J gene TRBJ2-1; D not resolved. V was cut by 8 bases and J by 12 bases, with 20 bases left in between. The CDR3 is 13 amino acids. The germline V gene has CDR1 SGHAT and CDR2 FQNNGV. In nucleotides, the CDR3 is TGTGCCAGCGGCTCCAACCCAATGGGCGGGCAGTTCTTC. This translates into CASGSNPMGGQFF.

The sample holds a few counts of this clone. The CDR3 region is CAWSVGGGDSNQPQHF. The CDR3 bases are TGTGCCTGGAGTGTTGGGGGAGGAGATAGCAATCAGCCCCAGCATTTT. The chain has TRBV30 and TRBJ1-5; the D gene is possibly TRBD1 (5 bases). Germline V CDR1 and CDR2: GTSNPN, SVGIG (reference sequence). With 0 bases removed from V and 0 bases from J, the gap between germline ends came to 12 bases. CDR3 size: 16 residues.

The CDR3 coding sequence is TGTGCCAGCAGTTTAAGACACCGAAATGAAAAACTGTTTTTT. This sequence encodes CASSLRHRNEKLFF. The chain links TRBV27 to TRBJ1-4; no clear D. The germline gives CDR1 MNHEY, CDR2 SMNVEV (reference sequence). V gave up 2 bases and J gave up 5 bases, with 9 bases separating them. The CDR3 sequence is 14 residues long.

This sequence joins TRBV6-5 and TRBJ2-3; no clear D. The CDR3 extends over 16 amino acids. Trimming stripped 0 bases from V and 4 bases from J, with 14 bases between. Per germline, CDR1 MNHEY and CDR2 SVGAGI. In DNA form, the CDR3 reads TGTGCCAGCAGTTACTCCAGAACGGATAGGGCAGATACGCAGTATTTT. Protein product: CASSYSRTDRADTQYF.

Details on this clone: The same CDR3 can be traced to other DNA sequences in this sample. The genes are TRBV29-1 and TRBJ1-1; no definite D call. The length of the CDR3 is 12 residues. Germline-derived CDR1 and CDR2 are SQVTM and ANQGSEA. Deletions cut 4 bases from V and 0 bases from J, with 6 bases between. The DNA for the CDR3 is TGCAGCGTTGGTGGATTGAACACTGAAGCTTTCTTT. This sequence encodes CSVGGLNTEAFF. Supplemented by reference TRBV29-1 and TRBJ1-1, the full variable domain reads SAVISQKPSRDICQRGTSLTIQCQVDSQVTMMFWYRQQPGQSLTLIATANQGSEATYESGFVIDKFPISRPNLTFSTLTVSNMSPEDSSIYLCSVGGLNTEAFFGQGTRLTVV.

V is TRBV5-4 and J is TRBJ2-3; 11 bases match TRBD2. Germline V lookup: CDR1 SGHNT, CDR2 YYREEE (reference sequence). V lost 4 bases, J lost 3 bases, and 4 bases stayed unmatched. The CDR3 has 15 amino acids. The CDR3 here is CASSPRLAGTDTQYF. In DNA, the CDR3 is TGTGCCAGCAGCCCCCGACTAGCGGGAACAGATACGCAGTATTTT.

CDR3 DNA: TGTGCCAGCAACGCGGGGGGTTACGAGCAGTACTTC. Its protein product is CASNAGGYEQYF. V usage is TRBV7-9 and J usage is TRBJ2-5; 8 nucleotides agree with TRBD2. The DNA end lines up better with TRBJ2-7; the J call may be wrong. Germline V gene data show CDR1 as SEHNR and CDR2 as FQNEAQ (reference sequence). The CDR3 sequence is 12 residues long.

The V and J genes are TRBV7-7 and TRBJ2-2; D is unresolved. V lost 6 bases to trimming and J lost 0 bases, with 8 bases between them. This CDR3 is built from 14 residues. Germline loops: CDR1 SSHAT, CDR2 FNYEAQ (reference sequence). CDR3 nucleotides: TGTGCCAGCAGTAGAGCGCCGAACACCGGGGAGCTGTTTTTT. Translated: CASSRAPNTGELFF.

The CDR3 DNA sequence: TGCGCCAGCAGCCTCAGGGTATACAATGAGCAGTTCTTC. This encodes CASSLRVYNEQFF. The gene calls are TRBV4-1 and TRBJ2-1; D may be TRBD1 (5 bases). This CDR3 spans 13 amino acids. The germline V and J ends were trimmed by 4 bases and 4 bases, with 8 bases remaining between them. Per germline, CDR1 MGHRA and CDR2 YSYEKL.

This clone was recorded only once. This chain connects TRBV10-3 to TRBJ2-1; D remains ambiguous. V was trimmed by 0 bases and J by 13 bases, leaving 13 bases between them. The germline gives CDR1 ENHRY, CDR2 SYGVKD. The CDR3 runs to 13 residues. The CDR3: CAISESFRAIQFF. CDR3 DNA sequence: TGTGCCATCAGTGAGTCGTTTAGGGCTATTCAGTTCTTC.

The gene calls are TRBV27 and TRBJ2-4, with D possibly matching TRBD1 (5 bases). The V gene lost 2 bases and the J gene lost 6 bases, with 11 bases spanning the gap. The germline V gene encodes CDR1 MNHEY and CDR2 SMNVEV (reference sequence). This CDR3 is built from 14 residues. CDR3 residues: CASSLRGTGNIQYF. CDR3 DNA sequence: TGTGCCAGCAGTTTAAGGGGAACGGGAAACATTCAGTACTTC.

V usage is TRBV5-1 and J usage is TRBJ2-7; no clear D. The germline gives CDR1 SGHRS, CDR2 YFSETQ. V lost 1 base and J lost 4, with 9 bases in between. The CDR3 has 13 residues. CDR3 DNA sequence: TGCGCCAGCAGCTTGCGGGCAAGGTACGAGCAGTACTTC. This translates into CASSLRARYEQYF.

Only a few counts were recorded for this clone. This may be a read error, as it is one base from a much larger clone. The sample carries other DNA sequences with the same CDR3. This chain connects TRBV28 to TRBJ2-2; TRBD2 aligns across 7 bases. Germline trimming cut 6 bases from V and 1 base from J; bases unmatched to any gene: 5. The CDR3 runs to 15 residues. CDR1 is MDHEN and CDR2 is SYDVKM in the germline V gene. CDR3 amino acids: CASRKASGNTGELFF. For the CDR3, the DNA is TGTGCCAGCAGGAAGGCTAGCGGGAACACCGGGGAGCTGTTTTTT.

The CDR3 nucleotides are TGTGCCAGCAGCTTAGACCCTGGACTAGCGGTCTACGAGCAGTACTTC. Translating gives CASSLDPGLAVYEQYF. The chain couples TRBV7-9 to TRBJ2-7, with 10 positions matching TRBD2. V lost 1 base and J lost 3; bases outside the gene matches: 6. Germline assignment: CDR1 SEHNR and CDR2 FQNEAQ (reference sequence). The CDR3 has 16 amino acids.

V gene TRBV11-3 combines with J gene TRBJ2-7, with D possibly called TRBD1 or TRBD2 (5 bases each). This CDR3 spans 15 amino acids. The germline gives CDR1 SGHNT, CDR2 YENEEA. V lost 2 bases and J lost 0, with 11 bases in between. CDR3 sequence: CASSLQSGPSYEQYF. The CDR3, as DNA: TGTGCCAGCAGCTTACAGTCGGGACCCTCCTACGAGCAGTACTTC.

This chain connects TRBV5-4 to TRBJ2-1; 8 nucleotides line up with TRBD2. This CDR3 has 15 amino acids. Trimming took 1 base from V and 13 from J; bases not matched to a gene: 13. Germline-derived CDR1 and CDR2 are SGHNT and YYREEE (reference sequence). The CDR3 nucleotides read TGTGCCAGCAGCTTGTCGGGGGGGAGAAAGACGAGCCAGTTCTTC. Translated: CASSLSGGRKTSQFF.

This chain connects TRBV5-6 to TRBJ2-1; no clear D gene. V was cut by 0 bases and J by 6 bases, with 13 bases left in between. Germline CDR1 and CDR2: SGHDT and YYEEEE. The CDR3 is made up of 15 amino acids. The CDR3 loop reads CASSLVRTPFNEQFF. CDR3 nucleotides: TGTGCCAGCAGCTTGGTGCGGACCCCTTTCAATGAGCAGTTCTTC.

The chain joins TRBV6-6 to TRBJ2-1; D gene uncertain. The CDR3 is 16 amino acids. The germline V gene has CDR1 MNHNY and CDR2 SVGAGI (reference sequence). The germline V and J ends were trimmed by 2 bases and 6 bases, with 17 bases remaining between them. The CDR3 bases are TGTGCCAGCAGTTACGACGGCCGATTGCCCACCAATGAGCAGTTCTTC. This gives the protein CASSYDGRLPTNEQFF.

This chain links TRBV2 with TRBJ2-7; D unresolved. Germline V gene sequence: CDR1 SNHLY, CDR2 FYNNEI. Trimming pared 3 bases from V and 2 bases from J, leaving 5 bases between. The CDR3 contains 12 residues. DNA of the CDR3: TGTGCCAGCAGTGAGTGGACCTACGAGCAGTACTTC. Its protein is CASSEWTYEQYF. The full variable domain, rest sourced from reference TRBV2 and TRBJ2-7, is EPEVTQTPSHQVTQMGQEVILRCVPISNHLYFYWYRQILGQKVEFLVSFYNNEISEKSEIFDDQFSVERPDGSNFTLKIRSTKLEDSAMYFCASSEWTYEQYFGPGTRLTVT.